The 32 T cell receptor beta chains below were found in one sample sequenced in a study of blood T cell repertoires in COVID-19. Some clones are missing from TCRdb's copy, which holds only in-frame ones; the method was immunoSEQ multiplex PCR. The repertoire consists of more than 85,000 clones, with approximately 84% occurring once and the leading ten covering 25%. Specimen: peripheral blood. All receptors come from a man older than 75 with active or convalescent COVID-19.

This chain connects TRBV27 to TRBJ1-5; 8 nucleotides line up with TRBD1. This CDR3 spans 15 amino acids. Germline CDR1 MNHEY, CDR2 SMNVEV (reference sequence). The V gene end was trimmed by 5 bases and the J gene end by 4 bases; junction bases not matched to a gene: 7. The CDR3 loop reads CASSLRDRPNQPQHF. The CDR3 nucleotides are TGTGCCAGCAGTCTCCGGGACAGGCCGAATCAGCCCCAGCATTTT.

The chain combines TRBV9 with TRBJ2-3, with 9 bases matching TRBD2. The CDR3 covers 16 residues. Germline values: CDR1 SGDLS, CDR2 YYNGEE. Unmatched junction bases numbered 5, after V lost 0 bases and J lost 3 bases. The CDR3 DNA is TGTGCCAGCAGCGTAGGGCTTAGCGGGGGAACAGATACGCAGTATTTT. Translating gives CASSVGLSGGTDTQYF.

The V gene is TRBV18, the J gene TRBJ1-2; 9 bases fit TRBD1. This CDR3 has 14 residues. Germline lookup yields CDR1 KGHSH and CDR2 LQKENI. V lost 6 bases and J lost 7; bases outside the gene matches: 9. For the CDR3, the DNA is TGTGCCAGCTCCGGACAGGGGAATGAGCGTGGCTACACCTTC. Amino acid sequence: CASSGQGNERGYTF.

The chain employs TRBV19 and TRBJ2-7; possible D gene TRBD2, 6 bases. The CDR3 is made up of 13 amino acids. Germline CDR1 LNHDA, CDR2 SQIVND (reference sequence). Trimming left V 4 bases short and J 4 bases short, with 11 bases between. CDR3 sequence: CASSTGGGYEQYF. CDR3 DNA: TGTGCCAGTAGTACAGGTGGGGGGTACGAGCAGTACTTC.

The rearrangement uses TRBV28 and TRBJ1-5, with D uncertain. The CDR3 is 16 amino acids. The V end was cut by 5 bases, the J end by 3 bases, with 17 bases between. Germline V CDR1 and CDR2: MDHEN, SYDVKM. In DNA, the CDR3 is TGTGCCAGCAGTAGAGTCGGAGGCTATTACAATCAGCCCCAGCATTTT. The encoded protein is CASSRVGGYYNQPQHF. The variable domain in full, completed from reference TRBV28 and TRBJ1-5, reads DVKVTQSSRYLVKRTGEKVFLECVQDMDHENMFWYRQDPGLGLRLIYFSYDVKMKEKGDIPEGYSVSREKKERFSLILESASTNQTSMYLCASSRVGGYYNQPQHFGDGTRLSIL.

The chain has TRBV27 and TRBJ2-7; 8 nucleotides match TRBD2. This CDR3 spans 15 amino acids. V trimming: 7 bases; J trimming: 0 bases; junction bases outside the gene matches: 8. The germline gives CDR1 MNHEY, CDR2 SMNVEV (reference sequence). This CDR3 reads CASISRGDLSYEQYF. In nucleotides, the CDR3 is TGTGCCAGCATTTCGCGGGGGGATCTCTCCTACGAGCAGTACTTC.

The chain joins TRBV19 to TRBJ1-5; the D gene is possibly TRBD1 (5 bases). Germline loops: CDR1 LNHDA, CDR2 SQIVND (reference sequence). Trimming pared 3 bases from V and 0 bases from J, leaving 12 bases between. The CDR3 has 16 amino acids. The CDR3 sequence: CASSIGGTLSNQPQHF. In DNA, the CDR3 is TGTGCCAGTAGTATCGGCGGGACCCTTAGCAATCAGCCCCAGCATTTT. Full variable domain (remainder filled in from reference TRBV19 and TRBJ1-5): DGGITQSPKYLFRKEGQNVTLSCEQNLNHDAMYWYRQDPGQGLRLIYYSQIVNDFQKGDIAEGYSVSREKKESFPLTVTSAQKNPTAFYLCASSIGGTLSNQPQHFGDGTRLSIL.

This sequence joins TRBV15 and TRBJ2-2, with 8 bases that match TRBD1. The CDR3 is 15 amino acids. V gave up 2 bases and J gave up 6 bases; unmatched junction bases: 5. Per germline, CDR1 LNHNV and CDR2 YYDKDF (reference sequence). The CDR3 protein is CATSRLQGEAGELFF. Here the CDR3 DNA reads TGTGCCACCAGCAGATTACAGGGGGAGGCCGGGGAGCTGTTTTTT.

The chain is built from TRBV5-1 and TRBJ1-5, with a tentative D call TRBD1 (6 bases). This CDR3 contains 15 residues. Trimming cost V 1 base and J 4 bases, with 12 bases left between them. From germline, CDR1 is SGHRS and CDR2 YFSETQ. The CDR3 reads CASSLLGGANQPQHF. The CDR3 nucleotides are TGCGCCAGCAGCTTGCTGGGGGGGGCTAATCAGCCCCAGCATTTT.

This chain joins TRBV9 and TRBJ2-7, with 10 bases aligning to TRBD1. This CDR3 contains 16 residues. V dropped 1 base and J dropped 7; count of bases not matched to a gene: 11. Germline V lookup: CDR1 SGDLS, CDR2 YYNGEE. CDR3 protein: CASSVSGRQGAGEQYF. CDR3 in DNA: TGTGCCAGCAGCGTAAGCGGGCGACAGGGGGCGGGGGAGCAGTACTTC. The full variable domain, completed using reference TRBV9 and TRBJ2-7, is DSGVTQTPKHLITATGQRVTLRCSPRSGDLSVYWYQQSLDQGLQFLIQYYNGEERAKGNILERFSAQQFPDLHSELNLSSLELGDSALYFCASSVSGRQGAGEQYFGPGTRLTVT.

This clone occurred once. DNA of the CDR3: TGTGCCAGCACCCCGGGGAGGGACGTGGGTACGCAGTATTTT. It yields the protein CASTPGRDVGTQYF. This chain joins TRBV2 and TRBJ2-3, with 7 positions matching TRBD2. Germline CDR1 and CDR2: SNHLY and FYNNEI. CDR3 length equals 14 residues. The junction had 12 bases not matched to a gene; V was cut back by 7 bases and J by 8 bases. Looking up the rest from reference TRBV2 and TRBJ2-3 gives the full variable domain: EPEVTQTPSHQVTQMGQEVILRCVPISNHLYFYWYRQILGQKVEFLVSFYNNEISEKSEIFDDQFSVERPDGSNFTLKIRSTKLEDSAMYFCASTPGRDVGTQYFGPGTRLTVL.

This rearrangement joins TRBV28 to TRBJ2-7, with 7 nucleotides matching TRBD1. The length of the CDR3 is 14 residues. The junction had 12 bases not matched to a gene; V was cut back by 7 bases and J by 6 bases. Germline V CDR1 and CDR2: MDHEN, SYDVKM. For the CDR3, the DNA is TGTGCCAGCATTTCAGACAGGGAATCCGGCGAGCAGTACTTC. Translation gives CASISDRESGEQYF. The full variable domain, with the rest looked up from reference TRBV28 and TRBJ2-7, is DVKVTQSSRYLVKRTGEKVFLECVQDMDHENMFWYRQDPGLGLRLIYFSYDVKMKEKGDIPEGYSVSREKKERFSLILESASTNQTSMYLCASISDRESGEQYFGPGTRLTVT.

This clone was seen only once. In nucleotides, the CDR3 is TGTGCCAGCAGCCAAGAGGCAGGGGGAACCGGGGGCTACACCTTC. Protein: CASSQEAGGTGGYTF. The chain recombines TRBV3-1 (or the pseudogene TRBV3-2) with TRBJ1-2, with 7 positions matching TRBD1. Germline CDR1 and CDR2: LGHDT and YNNKEL (reference sequence). The CDR3 loop spans 15 amino acids. V lost 0 bases, J lost 8 bases, and 9 bases stayed unmatched.

The chain couples TRBV7-2 to TRBJ2-7, with D unclear. The CDR3 runs 15 residues. Germline CDR1 is SGHTA and CDR2 is FQGNSA. Trimming removed 5 bases from V and 0 bases from J, with 14 bases in between. The CDR3 DNA sequence: TGTGCCAGCAGCCCAGCCTTGGGCAGCTCCTACGAGCAGTACTTC. It is translated as CASSPALGSSYEQYF.

The rearrangement uses TRBV10-3 and TRBJ2-3; D is perhaps TRBD2 (5 bases). The germline CDR1 and CDR2 sequences are ENHRY and SYGVKD. Between the trimmed V and J ends, which lost 11 bases and 2 bases, there was a span of 14 bases. The CDR3 length is 13 residues. The CDR3 loop is CAVSRGTTDTQYF. CDR3 DNA sequence: TGTGCCGTAAGTCGGGGAACCACAGATACGCAGTATTTT.

The chain recombines TRBV7-9 with TRBJ1-4; no clear D gene. The CDR3 extends over 15 amino acids. The ends were cut back, 2 bases at V and 3 bases at J, with 10 bases in the middle. Germline V CDR1 and CDR2: SEHNR, FQNEAQ (reference sequence). The CDR3 loop is CASSLTSGSNEKLFF. The CDR3 DNA reads as TGTGCCAGCAGCTTAACCTCGGGGTCTAATGAAAAACTGTTTTTT.

V and J are TRBV10-3 and TRBJ2-2; the D is unclear. V lost 4 bases and J 0 bases, leaving 12 bases between the germline ends. The CDR3 spans 16 residues. Germline V gives CDR1 ENHRY, CDR2 SYGVKD. The DNA for the CDR3 is TGTGCCATCAGTGTGAACAGCCTCGCGAACACCGGGGAGCTGTTTTTT. Its protein is CAISVNSLANTGELFF.

This rearrangement joins TRBV4-1 to TRBJ1-2, with 8 bases matching TRBD1. The V and J ends lost 1 base and 7 bases, in that order; junction bases with no gene match: 8. CDR1 and CDR2 (germline): MGHRA, YSYEKL. CDR3 length: 15 residues. In nucleotides, the CDR3 is TGCGCCAGCAGCCAAGGGACAGGGTCCGCTGGTGGCTACACCTTC. Translated, it gives CASSQGTGSAGGYTF.

V gene TRBV4-3 combines with J gene TRBJ2-5; D is undetermined. The CDR3 totals 14 residues. V was cut by 1 base and J by 2 bases, with 8 bases left in between. Germline CDR1 LGHNA, CDR2 YSLEER. CDR3 DNA: TGCGCCAGCAGCCAAGTTGTCGGGCAAGAGACCCAGTACTTC. Protein: CASSQVVGQETQYF.

The chain is built from TRBV19 and TRBJ2-5, with 9 nucleotides matching TRBD1. The V gene end was trimmed by 4 bases and the J gene end by 3 bases; junction bases not matched to a gene: 3. CDR3 length equals 14 residues. From germline, CDR1 is LNHDA and CDR2 SQIVND (reference sequence). CDR3 nucleotides: TGTGCCAGTAGTACCTGGACAGGGGAAGAGACCCAGTACTTC. As protein: CASSTWTGEETQYF. Full variable domain (remainder filled in from reference TRBV19 and TRBJ2-5): DGGITQSPKYLFRKEGQNVTLSCEQNLNHDAMYWYRQDPGQGLRLIYYSQIVNDFQKGDIAEGYSVSREKKESFPLTVTSAQKNPTAFYLCASSTWTGEETQYFGPGTRLLVL.

CDR3 residues: CASSLGRGGRNNEQFF. CDR3 DNA: TGTGCCAGCAGCTTGGGGCGGGGGGGCAGAAACAATGAGCAGTTCTTC. This rearrangement joins TRBV5-4 to TRBJ2-1, with 9 bases matching TRBD2. The CDR3 is 16 amino acids. The germline V gene has CDR1 SGHNT and CDR2 YYREEE (reference sequence). V gave up 0 bases and J gave up 5 bases; unmatched junction bases: 6.

V usage is TRBV12-3 or TRBV12-4 and J usage is TRBJ1-2; no definite D call. There are 13 residues in the CDR3. V lost 2 bases and J lost 7, with 11 bases in between. The CDR3 DNA reads as TGTGCCAGCAGTTTAAAGGAGACCAGTGGCTACACCTTC. Translated, it gives CASSLKETSGYTF.

The chain carries TRBV5-1 and TRBJ1-1; D unresolved. Looked up from germline, CDR1 is SGHRS and CDR2 is YFSETQ. V lost 4 bases, J lost 4 bases, and 11 bases lay in between. This CDR3 comprises 13 residues. Here the CDR3 DNA reads TGCGCCAGCAGCCTTGGTCGGGTCACTGAAGCTTTCTTT. Protein: CASSLGRVTEAFF. The whole variable domain, remainder taken from reference TRBV5-1 and TRBJ1-1, is KAGVTQTPRYLIKTRGQQVTLSCSPISGHRSVSWYQQTPGQGLQFLFEYFSETQRNKGNFPGRFSGRQFSNSRSEMNVSTLELGDSALYLCASSLGRVTEAFFGQGTRLTVV.

The V call is TRBV4-1, the J call TRBJ2-3; a weak D match, TRBD2 (6 bases). The CDR3 spans 14 residues. Trimming pared 4 bases from V and 2 bases from J, leaving 10 bases between. Germline loops: CDR1 MGHRA, CDR2 YSYEKL. The CDR3 is CASSLAGTTDTQYF. CDR3 sequence (DNA): TGCGCCAGCAGCCTTGCGGGGACCACAGATACGCAGTATTTT.

V and J are TRBV12-5 and TRBJ2-2; TRBD1 might be the D (5 bases). V lost 3 bases and J lost 6, with 14 bases in between. Germline CDR1 LGHNT, CDR2 FRNRAP. CDR3 length: 15 residues. The CDR3 DNA reads TGTGCTAGTGGTTTCCGGCAGGGTTACTCCGGGGAGCTGTTTTTT. This gives the protein CASGFRQGYSGELFF.

The gene calls are TRBV28 and TRBJ2-7; tentatively, D is TRBD1 (6 bases). Trimming left V 7 bases short and J 2 bases short, with 15 bases between. CDR1 is MDHEN and CDR2 is SYDVKM in the germline V gene. This CDR3 is built from 14 residues. The CDR3 loop is CASNTYRDPYEQYF. Written as DNA, the CDR3 is TGTGCCAGCAACACCTACAGGGACCCCTACGAGCAGTACTTC.

V is TRBV18 and J is TRBJ2-5, with D possibly matching TRBD1 (5 bases). This CDR3 has 15 amino acids. V lost 1 base and J lost 3, with 12 bases in between. Germline assignment: CDR1 KGHSH and CDR2 LQKENI. CDR3 DNA: TGTGCCAGCTCACCACATGCAGGGTTTGAAGAGACCCAGTACTTC. Amino acids: CASSPHAGFEETQYF.

Note on this clone: A junction end diverges from the germline sequence, so it may reflect a read error. V and J are TRBV28 and TRBJ1-5; TRBD1 is a possible D gene (6 bases). Germline CDR1 is MDHEN and CDR2 is SYDVKM. This CDR3 contains 14 residues. CDR3 DNA sequence: TGTGCTAGCAGTTTAGTACAGGGCAGTCAGCCCCAGCATTTT. Protein: CASSLVQGSQPQHF.

The gene calls are TRBV10-3 and TRBJ1-5, with D possibly TRBD1 on 6 matching bases. The CDR3 runs 14 residues. Germline-derived CDR1 and CDR2 are ENHRY and SYGVKD. Trimming stripped 0 bases from V and 5 bases from J, with 8 bases between. The DNA for the CDR3 is TGTGCCATCAGTGAGTCGTACAGGGATCAGCCCCAGCATTTT. Encoded protein: CAISESYRDQPQHF.

The gene calls are TRBV10-3 and TRBJ1-6; 12 bases line up with TRBD1. V lost 4 bases to trimming and J lost 10 bases; unmatched junction nucleotides: 2. Germline V lookup: CDR1 ENHRY, CDR2 SYGVKD. The CDR3 covers 14 residues. The CDR3 bases are TGTGCCATCAGTGGAGGGACAGGGGGCTCACCCCTCCACTTT. Translating it yields CAISGGTGGSPLHF.

The gene calls are TRBV11-2 and TRBJ1-4; the match to TRBD1 covers 7 bases. V lost 5 bases to trimming and J lost 5 bases; unmatched junction nucleotides: 2. The CDR3 extends over 13 amino acids. Germline V gene sequence: CDR1 SGHAT, CDR2 FQNNGV. CDR3 sequence reads: CASSPGQNEKLFF. Written as DNA, the CDR3 is TGTGCCAGCAGCCCGGGACAGAATGAAAAACTGTTTTTT.

This clone was seen only once. The rearrangement links TRBV6-6 to TRBJ2-1, with TRBD1 matching 7 bases. The CDR3 is made up of 15 amino acids. With V trimmed by 2 bases and J by 5 bases, 6 bases remained unmatched. CDR1 and CDR2 from the germline V gene are MNHNY and SVGAGI (reference sequence). The CDR3, as DNA: TGTGCCAGCAGTTACCCGGGACAGAGCAACAATGAGCAGTTCTTC. The encoded protein is CASSYPGQSNNEQFF.